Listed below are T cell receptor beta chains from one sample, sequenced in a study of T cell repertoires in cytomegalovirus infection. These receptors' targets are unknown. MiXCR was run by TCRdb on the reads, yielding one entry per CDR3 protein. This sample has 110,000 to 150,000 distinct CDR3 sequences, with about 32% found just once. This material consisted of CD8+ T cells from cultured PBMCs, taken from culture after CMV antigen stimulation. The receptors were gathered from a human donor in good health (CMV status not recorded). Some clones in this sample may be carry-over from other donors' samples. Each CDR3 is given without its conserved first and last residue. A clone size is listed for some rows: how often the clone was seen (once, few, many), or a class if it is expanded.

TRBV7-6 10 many ASSLSGTEAF
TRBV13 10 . ASSAGDQPQH
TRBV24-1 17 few ATSDPDRGRWYSNQPQH
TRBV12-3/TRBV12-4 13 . ASSSEPGLAGEQF
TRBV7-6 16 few ASSFGLAEMSSYNEQF
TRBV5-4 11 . ASSFTGGYEQY
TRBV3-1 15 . ASSQESPGRIDQPQH
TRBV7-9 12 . ASSFVGKQETQY
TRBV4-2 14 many ASSQEMGAKNSPLH
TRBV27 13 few ASSTPGMLTDTQY
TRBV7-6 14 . ASSTVEGLGGNEQF
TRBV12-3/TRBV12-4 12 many ASSSRGLNTEAF
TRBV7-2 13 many ASSPRVNLNTEAF
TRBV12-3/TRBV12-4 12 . ATLGGDVADTQY
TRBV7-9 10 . ASSGGGYEQY
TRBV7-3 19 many ASSLTAGGLAGGHSYNEQF
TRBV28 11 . ATEDTSNQPQH
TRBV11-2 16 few ASSFSGGGVGGTDTQY
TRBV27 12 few ASSLGQGTEKLF
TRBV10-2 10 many ATGGRGGELF
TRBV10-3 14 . AISALAGSDTGELF
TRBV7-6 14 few ASSLVSDRRNSPLH
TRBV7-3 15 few ASSLYPGTGGSGELF
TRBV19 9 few ATGQNTEAF
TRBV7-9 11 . ASSPLMSYEQY
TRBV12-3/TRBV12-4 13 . ASSPSGQGSYGYT
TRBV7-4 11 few ASSGGSPREQY
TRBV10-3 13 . AISESLAAGETQY
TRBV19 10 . ASQGNKAEAF
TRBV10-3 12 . AISGGDKHYEQY
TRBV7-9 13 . ASSLVWAQNTEAF